Sequencing of this T cell receptor beta chain was carried out in a study of T-cell reconstitution after alpha-beta-depleted transplantation in children (dated by TCRdb to the mid-2010s). Broadly, across the study: T-cell immune reconstitution after TCRalphabeta/CD19-depleted allogeneic hematopoietic cell transplantation in children was quantitatively tracked in the study by means of TCR repertoire profiling.

The method was PCR. Sequencing instrument: Illumina HiSeq 2500. TCR libraries were prepared with molecular barcoding, using unique molecular identifiers to normalize TCRbeta repertoire quantification. TCRdb reprocessed the public reads (quality trimming at Q25 with fastp, clone calling with MiXCR) and kept in-frame beta chains. Each CDR3 protein gets just one entry, which takes the most common genes and DNA from the rows behind it. The sample includes roughly 120,000 distinct CDR3 sequences, with around 10% observed a single time. The top ten constitute about 8.8% of the sample. On this clonotype itself: This clone's antigen is unknown. A much bigger clone sits one base away, suggesting this may be a read error.

In the germline V gene (reference sequence), CDR1 corresponds to LGHDT and CDR2 to YNNKEL. From cysteine to phenylalanine, the CDR3 is 19 amino acids long. CDR3 DNA only is kept here, 57 bases in frame from base 1. Sequenced material: PBMCs from the stem cell graft donor, taken from the stem cell graft. The TCR sequence derives from a human donor who donated a stem cell graft to a child with acute lymphoblastic leukemia. The sequence links TRBV3-1 to TRBJ2-7, with TRBD2 matching 7 junction bases. The DNA sequence reads TGTACCAGCAGCATTACTCAGGGTTCTATGGCGGGAGTCCCCTACGAGCAGTACTTC. Its protein reads: CTSSITQGSMAGVPYEQYF.